This record looks at one TCR beta chain sequence and its context. A junction end diverges from the germline sequence, so it may reflect a read error. A minimum of 7 million PBMCs was isolated per sample. This CDR3 comprises 14 residues. Looked up from germline, CDR1 is MNHEY and CDR2 is SMNVEV (reference sequence). PCR was performed a second time for 7 to 11 cycles using a sample-barcoded 5' primer and a J-beta primer mix. MiXCR was run by TCRdb on the 5' RACE reads, yielding one entry per CDR3 protein. The sample consists of about 600,000 distinct CDR3 sequences, around half of them appearing once. The sample comes from a study of blood T cells in healthy people across ages.

The chain couples TRBV27 to TRBJ1-6; D unclear. This TCR derives from a man older than 75 in good health. Sequenced: blood. The CDR3 loop is CASSLKNGNLPLHF. The DNA for the CDR3 is TGTGCCAGCAGTTTAAAGAACGGCAATTTACCCCTCCACTTT.